This is a list of T cell receptor beta chains from one sample in a study of T-cell reconstitution after alpha-beta-depleted transplantation in children. A single record per CDR3 protein comes from TCRdb applying MiXCR to the PCR reads. Seen here are approximately 520,000 distinct CDR3 sequences, 11% observed once, and the top ten hold around 15%. The sample consisted of PBMCs, mostly from graft donor cells, taken 180 days after TCRalphabeta/CD19-depleted stem cell transplant. The origin of the receptors is a female patient aged 2-15 years who had a stem cell transplant for aplastic anemia, so the T cells may come from the graft donor. Both conserved end residues are part of each CDR3. The D gene is left open where the match is weak. A clone size is listed for some rows: how often the clone was seen (once, few, many), or a class if it is expanded.

j_call d_call v_call cdr3_length clone_size cdr3_nt cdr3_aa
TRBJ1-1 NA TRBV27 11 few TGTGCCGCCGGGTCCTGGCCTGAAGCTTTCTTT CAAGSWPEAFF
TRBJ1-2 NA TRBV20-1 15 few TGCAGTGCTAGAGATGAAAAGGTAGCTAACTATGGCTACACCTTC CSARDEKVANYGYTF
TRBJ2-5 NA TRBV4-3 13 many TGCGCCAGCAGCCAAGAACAGGAAGAGACCCAGTACTTC CASSQEQEETQYF
TRBJ2-1 NA TRBV5-1 14 few TGCGCCAGCAGCTTGGCCCTTAGCGCCAATGAGCAGTTCTTC CASSLALSANEQFF
TRBJ1-2 NA TRBV19 14 many TGTGCCAGTAGTATGAGTCGCCTGGACTATGGCTACACCTTC CASSMSRLDYGYTF
TRBJ2-5 TRBD1 TRBV29-1 13 few TGCAGCGTTGAAGGCCGACAGGGAGAGACCCAGTACTTC CSVEGRQGETQYF
TRBJ2-5 NA TRBV6-5 12 NA TGTGCCAGCAGTTACACTGGGGGGCCCTGGTACTTC CASSYTGGPWYF
TRBJ2-1 NA TRBV6-2/TRBV6-3 18 NA TGTGCCAGCAGTTACGCCAGCGGTGCGGAGGGGGGTTGGAATGAGCAGTTCTTC CASSYASGAEGGWNEQFF
TRBJ1-4 NA TRBV18 15 few TGTGCCAGCTCACCTAGGACAGTTACTAATGAAAAACTGTTTTTT CASSPRTVTNEKLFF
TRBJ2-7 TRBD2 TRBV7-6 16 NA TGTGCCAGCAGCTTAGTTGTGGAACTAGCGGGAGATGGGCAGTACTTC CASSLVVELAGDGQYF
TRBJ2-7 TRBD1 TRBV20-1 14 few TGCAGTGCTCCCGACAGGGGAGTCTCCTACGAGCAGTACTTC CSAPDRGVSYEQYF
TRBJ2-1 TRBD2 TRBV27 15 many TGTGCCAGCAGGGCCGGGACTAGCGTTAACAATGAGCAGTTCTTC CASRAGTSVNNEQFF
TRBJ1-1 TRBD1 TRBV7-2 16 many TGTGCCAGCGGACCCGGGACAGGGTTTTTTAACACTGAAGCTTTCTTT CASGPGTGFFNTEAFF
TRBJ2-3 TRBD1 TRBV20-1 15 NA TGCAGTGCTAGTGCCGGGACAGGGGTTTTAGATACGCAGTATTTT CSASAGTGVLDTQYF
TRBJ2-1 TRBD2 TRBV3-1 17 NA TGTGCCAGCAGCCAAGGGTTGGCGGGAGGGGTCCTCCATGAGCAGTTCTTC CASSQGLAGGVLHEQFF
TRBJ2-2 TRBD1 TRBV29-1 15 NA TGCAGCGCCAGGCGTGAGGGGGCAAACACCGGGGAGCTGTTTTTT CSARREGANTGELFF
TRBJ2-7 TRBD1 TRBV27 13 few TGTGCCAGTACCGACAGGGACTCCTACGAGCAGTACTTC CASTDRDSYEQYF
TRBJ1-5 NA TRBV24-1 13 NA TGTGCCACCCAGGACAGTAGCAATCAGCCCCAGCATTTT CATQDSSNQPQHF
TRBJ2-7 NA TRBV20-1 13 NA TGCAGTGCTTCTTCCGGGGGCATCTACGAGCAGTACTTC CSASSGGIYEQYF
TRBJ1-5 NA TRBV28 13 NA TGTGCCAGCAGTTTAAAGGGAGCTCAGCCCCAGCATTTT CASSLKGAQPQHF
TRBJ2-3 TRBD1 TRBV5-1 17 once TGCGCCAGCAGCTTGGGCCCGACAGGGCGCGGCACAGATACGCACTATTTT CASSLGPTGRGTDTHYF
TRBJ2-7 NA TRBV5-8 13 few TGTGCCAGCAGCACCGGGATGCCCTACGAGCAGTACTTC CASSTGMPYEQYF
TRBJ2-4 NA TRBV5-1 13 few TGCGCCAGCAGCCTGAGAGAGGAAAACATTCAGTACTTC CASSLREENIQYF
TRBJ2-5 NA TRBV6-5 15 NA TGTGCCAGCAGTTACTCGGCCAGGCGGCAAGAGACCCAGTACTTC CASSYSARRQETQYF
TRBJ2-3 NA TRBV29-1 14 many TGCAGCGTTGGGTGGGCTAGCGCGGCAGATACGCAGTATTTT CSVGWASAADTQYF
TRBJ2-7 TRBD2 TRBV12-3/TRBV12-4 17 many TGTGCCAGCAGTAATGGAGCGGGGGGACAGTGGGCCTACGAGCAGTACTTC CASSNGAGGQWAYEQYF
TRBJ1-1 NA TRBV12-3/TRBV12-4 14 few TGTGCCAGCCGGCCGGGGAGTATGAACACTGAAGCTTTCTTT CASRPGSMNTEAFF
TRBJ1-3 NA TRBV4-3 16 NA TGCGCCAGCAGCCAAGATCGGTCTTTCTCTGGAAACACCATATATTTT CASSQDRSFSGNTIYF
TRBJ2-7 TRBD2 TRBV29-1 15 many TGCAGCGTTGAAGAAGCGGGGGACTTCCCCGACGAGCAGTACTTC CSVEEAGDFPDEQYF
TRBJ1-5 NA TRBV20-1 14 many TGCAGTGCTCCAAGGCGGAAGGGCAATCAGCCCCAGCATTTT CSAPRRKGNQPQHF
TRBJ2-1 TRBD2 TRBV29-1 12 NA TGCAGCGTTCCCTTCGGGGGGAATGAGCAGTTCTTC CSVPFGGNEQFF
TRBJ1-3 NA TRBV12-3/TRBV12-4 15 few TGTGCCAGCAGTTTTGAGGGGTTGGCTGGAAACACCATATATTTT CASSFEGLAGNTIYF
TRBJ2-2 NA TRBV12-3/TRBV12-4 13 many TGTGCCAGCAGCCCTCTTGGTCGGGAGGAGCTGTTTTTT CASSPLGREELFF
TRBJ2-1 TRBD2 TRBV11-2 16 NA TGTGCCAGCAGCTCGAGACTAGCGGACATCTACAATGAGCAGTTCTTC CASSSRLADIYNEQFF
TRBJ2-5 TRBD1 TRBV6-1 16 NA TGTGCCAGCAGAGCCTGGGACAGGGGGCGGCAAGAGACCCAGTACTTC CASRAWDRGRQETQYF
TRBJ1-2 TRBD1 TRBV5-1 15 NA TGCGCCAGCAGTCGTGGACAGGATGGTGGCTATGGCTACACCTTC CASSRGQDGGYGYTF
TRBJ2-3 NA TRBV5-1 13 many TGCGCCAGCGGTCTGGGGGGCCGGGATACGCAGTATTTT CASGLGGRDTQYF
TRBJ2-1 NA TRBV16 13 NA TGTGCCAGCAGCTCAATCGGTCCGGATGAGCAGTTCTTC CASSSIGPDEQFF
TRBJ2-5 TRBD2 TRBV27 18 few TGTGCCAGCAGCCCGCCGGGACTAGTCCAGCCGTCGAGGGAGACCCAGTACTTC CASSPPGLVQPSRETQYF
TRBJ1-4 NA TRBV12-3/TRBV12-4 14 few TGTGCCAGCAGTTTGCAGGGGCCGGGGGAAAAACTGTTTTTT CASSLQGPGEKLFF
TRBJ1-5 NA TRBV4-1 14 many TGCGCCAGCAGCCTGGACAGTTCGCGGCAGCCCCAGCATTTT CASSLDSSRQPQHF
TRBJ2-3 TRBD1 TRBV29-1 16 NA TGCAGCGTTGAAGGTCGGGACAGGGGTTTACCGGATACGCAGTATTTT CSVEGRDRGLPDTQYF
TRBJ2-1 NA TRBV28 16 few TGTGCCAGCAGTTTGGGGCCAGGGTGGGGTTACAATGAGCAGTTCTTC CASSLGPGWGYNEQFF
TRBJ2-1 TRBD1 TRBV11-1 16 few TGTGCCAGCAGCTCCCGGACAGGCACGCGAATCGATGAGCAGTTCTTC CASSSRTGTRIDEQFF
TRBJ1-2 NA TRBV9 13 few TGTGCCAGCAGCGTACGTCAGGCCTATGGCTACACCTTC CASSVRQAYGYTF
TRBJ2-4 NA TRBV4-3 15 few TGCGCCAGCAGCCAAATGCCACCGATTTCTTCCATTCAGTACTTC CASSQMPPISSIQYF
TRBJ2-3 NA TRBV12-3/TRBV12-4 13 few TGTGCCAGCAGTTCGCAGGGCGCAGATACGCAGTATTTT CASSSQGADTQYF
TRBJ2-5 NA TRBV20-1 11 NA TGCAGTGGCCACCTAACGAAGACCCAGTACTTC CSGHLTKTQYF
TRBJ1-5 NA TRBV20-1 14 few TGCAGTGCTAGTGAGGGGGTGGGCAATCAGCCCCAGCATTTT CSASEGVGNQPQHF
TRBJ1-1 TRBD1 TRBV7-8 14 NA TGTGCCAGCAGTACGGGACAGGGGGGGACTGAAGCTTTCTTT CASSTGQGGTEAFF
TRBJ2-1 TRBD2 TRBV3-1 16 many TGTGCCAGCAGCCCCCGACTAGCGGGAGGGCTAGATGAGCAGTTCTTC CASSPRLAGGLDEQFF
TRBJ2-3 TRBD1 TRBV20-1 16 few TGCAGTGCTACCTACTTCTTAGACAGGGCGTTCGATACGCAGTATTTT CSATYFLDRAFDTQYF
TRBJ1-1 NA TRBV28 13 many TGTGCCAGCAGTTTGATTTATGGGTATGAAGCTTTCTTT CASSLIYGYEAFF
TRBJ2-5 TRBD1 TRBV27 15 NA TGTGCCAGCAGTTTATTAGGTCAGGGGGAAGAGACCCAGTACTTC CASSLLGQGEETQYF